This T cell receptor beta chain was captured in a study of radiation and T cells in renal cell carcinoma. TCRdb's table, derived via immunoSEQ multiplex PCR, lists solely in-frame clones and lacks some. The sample has about 77,000 clones; over 65% are singletons. Specified time point: blood 4 weeks post-SBRT, at nephrectomy. Treatment in this sample: 15 Gy SBRT to primary tumor, nephrectomy 4 weeks later. Nephrectomy followed 15 Gy stereotactic body radiation by 4 weeks. Serial blood draws occurred at baseline and 2 and 4 weeks post-SBRT. The patient's renal cell carcinoma had clear cell pathology. Germline V gene sequence: CDR1 SQVTM, CDR2 ANQGSEA. V dropped 4 bases and J dropped 5; count of bases not matched to a gene: 6. This CDR3 spans 14 amino acids.

Here the sequenced sample was blood, taken from a patient whose treatment included radiotherapy and nephrectomy. The rearrangement joins TRBV29-1 to TRBJ2-1, with 9 bases aligning to TRBD1. The receptor was isolated from a woman aged 55-75 years with renal cell carcinoma. CDR3 coding DNA: TGCAGCGTTGGGACAGGGGTACTAAACAATGAGCAGTTCTTC. As protein: CSVGTGVLNNEQFF.